This T cell receptor beta chain was sequenced during a study of T cell changes during pregnancy in multiple sclerosis. Sequencing used immunoSEQ multiplex PCR; TCRdb keeps in-frame clones, though not all of them. The sample shows tens of thousands of clones, about 88% of them seen only once. Losses at the gene ends were 7 bases for V and 5 bases for J; bases not matched to a gene: 12. Germline V gene sequence: CDR1 MDHEN, CDR2 SYDVKM. The CDR3 runs 16 residues. J is TRBJ2-2 and V is TRBV28; TRBD1 matches 8 bases. This TCR came from a female donor with multiple sclerosis, enrolled in a pregnancy study. Material: CD4+ T cells from peripheral blood mononuclear cells, obtained before pregnancy. CDR3 bases: TGTGCCAGCACCCCCCCCGACAGGGGAGAGACCGGGGAGCTGTTTTTT. Amino acids: CASTPPDRGETGELFF.